The entry that follows covers one T cell receptor beta chain sequence. Its target is not known. This specimen belongs to a study of cytomegalovirus exposure and HLA in healthy donors. A multiplex PCR was run with 60 Vbeta primers and 13 Jbeta primers. Measured with immunoSEQ multiplex PCR; TCRdb has only the in-frame clones, and not every one. The sample yields over 130,000 clones, 65% to 90% seen once. Whole-study results and caveats: Analysis performed later found around 15,000 TCR beta sequences associated with HLA alleles at 0.05 false discovery rate. Within an earlier analysis, most TCR beta V segments proved productive either about 90% or about 30% of the time.

The receptor's source is a female donor in good health and CMV-seronegative. Sequencing was performed on PBMCs.

CDR3 sequence: CASSSSGRRTDTQYF. The CDR3 DNA reads as TGTGCCAGCAGTTCTAGCGGGAGGCGCACAGATACGCAGTATTTT. The V gene is TRBV6-4, the J gene TRBJ2-3, with TRBD2 matching 11 bases. The CDR3 covers 15 residues. The germline gives CDR1 MRHNA, CDR2 SNTAGT. V shed 5 bases and J 1 base; nucleotides not matched to a gene: 2.